This T cell receptor (beta chain) stems from a study of PD-1 blockade in mismatch repair-deficient tumors. Whole-study context: Patients had approximately 11 mismatch repair-deficient cancer types, all previously treated and progressing. Study-level points and caveats: Rapid post-treatment expansion, then contraction, generally preceding radiologic response, marked tumor-resident clones.

Produced via immunoSEQ multiplex PCR; TCRdb's table is partial and in-frame only. The profile shows over 75,000 clones, roughly 80% of them singletons. The germline CDR1 and CDR2 sequences are SEHNR and FQNEAQ (reference sequence). The V gene end was trimmed by 3 bases and the J gene end by 1 base; junction bases not matched to a gene: 6. The CDR3 covers 16 residues. PCR or immunohistochemistry showed mismatch repair deficiency in every enrolled patient. This clone was counted a single time. What it binds is not known. The source is an adult with mismatch repair-deficient cancer. The chain couples TRBV7-9 to TRBJ1-2; 9 bases map to TRBD1. Sample: peripheral blood, taken 12 weeks after starting pembrolizumab. The chain's CDR3 is CASSFGTGFGNYGYTF. For the CDR3, the DNA is TGTGCCAGCAGCTTCGGGACAGGGTTCGGTAACTATGGCTACACCTTC.